One and the same sample provided the 2 T cell receptor beta chains below, sequenced in a study of PD-1 blockade in mismatch repair-deficient tumors. The assay was immunoSEQ multiplex PCR, and TCRdb's table has in-frame clones only and misses some. The top ten clones hold 14% of a sample with approximately 60,000 clones, roughly 88% of them seen once. The source was peripheral blood, collected 52 weeks after starting pembrolizumab. Receptor source: an adult with mismatch repair-deficient cancer.

This clone was picked up one time. CDR3 DNA sequence: TGTGCCAGCAGCTTCCAGGGCTCCTACAATGAGCAGTTCTTC. Protein product: CASSFQGSYNEQFF. This chain connects TRBV5-6 to TRBJ2-1; D possibly corresponds to TRBD1 (5 bases). CDR3 size: 14 residues. The germline V gene encodes CDR1 SGHDT and CDR2 YYEEEE. V dropped 2 bases and J dropped 0 bases, with 6 bases sitting between them. Filled out from reference TRBV5-6 and TRBJ2-1, the complete variable domain reads DAGVTQSPTHLIKTRGQQVTLRCSPKSGHDTVSWYQQALGQGPQFIFQYYEEEERQRGNFPDRFSGHQFPNYSSELNVNALLLGDSALYLCASSFQGSYNEQFFGPGTRLTVL.

The chain is built from TRBV7-9 and TRBJ2-5, with 7 bases that match TRBD2. The CDR3 is made up of 18 amino acids. The germline V gene encodes CDR1 SEHNR and CDR2 FQNEAQ (reference sequence). The V and J ends lost 2 bases and 0 bases, in that order; junction bases with no gene match: 12. DNA of the CDR3: TGTGCCAGCAGCTTAAGTTTTCGGGCGGGGGAGGACCAAGAGACCCAGTACTTC. Amino acid sequence: CASSLSFRAGEDQETQYF.